This T cell receptor (beta chain) emerged from a study of naive CD8 T cells in extremely preterm neonates. Study results and caveats: Term neonates approximately 0.4%, young children less than 0.035%, adults approximately 0.0099%; preterm neonates shared roughly 2.7%. Compared with older groups, preterm CDR3s were shorter, with fewer N additions and less trimming.

Worth noting for this clone: Antigen: not known.

The CDR3 is made up of 14 amino acids. J gave up 7 bases and V 4 bases, and 3 bases lay outside the gene matches. CDR1 LGHNA and CDR2 YNFKEQ come from the germline V gene. Samples were taken at extremely preterm deliveries at 23-27 weeks of gestation. The repertoire was sequenced with immunoSEQ multiplex PCR; TCRdb's copy has only in-frame clones and lacks some. The sample lists tens of thousands of clones, around 89% occurring once. The chain links TRBV4-2 to TRBJ1-4; the match to TRBD1 covers 10 bases. The receptor was isolated from a boy who was born preterm. Sequences were obtained from naive CD8+ T cells from cord blood. CDR3 sequence reads: CASSRTGGFEKLFF. DNA of the CDR3: TGTGCCAGCAGCCGGACAGGGGGTTTTGAAAAACTGTTTTTT.